This T cell receptor (beta chain) is drawn from a study of blood T cell repertoires in COVID-19. Across the whole study: Spain, Italy and the United States supplied samples that represented acute and convalescent COVID-19.

The CDR3 has 14 amino acids. The germline gives CDR1 SGHTA, CDR2 FQGNSA. V lost 6 bases and J 0 bases, leaving 9 bases between the germline ends. Profiling relied on immunoSEQ multiplex PCR, and the TCRdb table lists in-frame clones only, not all of them. The profile shows 150,000 or so clones, approximately 80% of them singletons. The sample consisted of peripheral blood. The chain recombines TRBV7-2 with TRBJ2-1, with D possibly being TRBD2 (5 bases). The origin of this receptor is a woman aged 40 to 50 with active or convalescent COVID-19. Here the CDR3 DNA reads TGTGCCAGCAGACTGAGGGCCTCCTACAATGAGCAGTTCTTC. This codes for CASRLRASYNEQFF.